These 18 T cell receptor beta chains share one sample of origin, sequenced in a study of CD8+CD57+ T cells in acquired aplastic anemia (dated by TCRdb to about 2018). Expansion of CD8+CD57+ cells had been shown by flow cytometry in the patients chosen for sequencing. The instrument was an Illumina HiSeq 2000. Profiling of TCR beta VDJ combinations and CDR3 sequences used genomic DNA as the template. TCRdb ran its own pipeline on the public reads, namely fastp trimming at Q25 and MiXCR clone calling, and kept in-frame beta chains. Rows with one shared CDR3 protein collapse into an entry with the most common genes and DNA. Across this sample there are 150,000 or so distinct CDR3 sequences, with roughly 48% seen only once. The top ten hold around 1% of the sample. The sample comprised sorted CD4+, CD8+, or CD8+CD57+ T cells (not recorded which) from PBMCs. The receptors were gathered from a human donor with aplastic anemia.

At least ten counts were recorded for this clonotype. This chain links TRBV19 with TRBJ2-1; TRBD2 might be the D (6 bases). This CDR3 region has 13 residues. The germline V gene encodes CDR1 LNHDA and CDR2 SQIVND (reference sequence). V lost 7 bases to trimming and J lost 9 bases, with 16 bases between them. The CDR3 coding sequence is TGTGCCAGTACCCCGACTAGGGGCGGTGAGCAGTTCTTC. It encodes CASTPTRGGEQFF.

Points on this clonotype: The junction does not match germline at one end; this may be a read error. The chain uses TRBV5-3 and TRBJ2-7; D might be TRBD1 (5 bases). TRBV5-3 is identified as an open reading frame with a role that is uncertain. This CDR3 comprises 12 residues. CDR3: CASSFRDDEQYF. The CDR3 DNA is TGTGCCAGCAGCTTCAGGGATGACGAGCAGTACTTC.

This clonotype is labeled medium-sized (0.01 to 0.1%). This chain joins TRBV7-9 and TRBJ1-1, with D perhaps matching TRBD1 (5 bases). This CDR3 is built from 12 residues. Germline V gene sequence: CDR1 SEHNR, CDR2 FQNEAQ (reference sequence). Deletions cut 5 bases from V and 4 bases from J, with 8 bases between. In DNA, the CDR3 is TGTGCCAGCAGCGTGGGGGGCACTGAAGCTTTCTTT. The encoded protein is CASSVGGTEAFF.

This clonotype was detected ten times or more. This CDR3 is CASSHRLSGANVLTF. In DNA, the CDR3 is TGTGCCAGCAGCCACAGGCTTTCTGGGGCCAACGTCCTGACTTTC. The chain employs TRBV4-2 and TRBJ2-6; D gene uncertain. Germline V gene sequence: CDR1 LGHNA, CDR2 YNFKEQ. This CDR3 is built from 15 residues. With 3 bases removed from V and 1 base from J, the gap between germline ends came to 7 bases.

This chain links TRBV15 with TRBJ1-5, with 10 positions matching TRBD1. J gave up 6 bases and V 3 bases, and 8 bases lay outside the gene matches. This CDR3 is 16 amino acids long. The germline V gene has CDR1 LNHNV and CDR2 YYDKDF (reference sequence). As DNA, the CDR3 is TGTGCCACCAGCAGTGCCCGGACAGGGGGTGGTCAGCCCCAGCATTTT. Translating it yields CATSSARTGGGQPQHF.

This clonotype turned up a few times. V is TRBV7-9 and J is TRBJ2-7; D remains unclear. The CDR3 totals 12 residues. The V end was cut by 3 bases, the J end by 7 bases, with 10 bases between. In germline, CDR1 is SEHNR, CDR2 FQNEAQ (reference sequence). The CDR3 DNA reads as TGTGCCAGCAGCTTGTCACAGCAAGAGCAGTACTTC. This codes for CASSLSQQEQYF.

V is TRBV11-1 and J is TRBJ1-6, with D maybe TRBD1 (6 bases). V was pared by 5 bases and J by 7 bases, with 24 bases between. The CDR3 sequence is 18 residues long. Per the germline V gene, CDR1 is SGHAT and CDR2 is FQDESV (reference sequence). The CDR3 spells CASSVGTSGGRANSPLHF. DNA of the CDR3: TGTGCCAGCAGCGTCGGGACTAGCGGGGGCAGGGCGAATTCACCCCTCCACTTT.

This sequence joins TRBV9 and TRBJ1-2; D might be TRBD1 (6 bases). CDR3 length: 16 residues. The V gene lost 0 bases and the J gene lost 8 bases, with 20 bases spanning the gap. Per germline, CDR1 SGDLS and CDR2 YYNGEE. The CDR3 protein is CASSVEGGGAMEGYTF. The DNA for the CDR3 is TGTGCCAGCAGCGTAGAGGGGGGGGGAGCTATGGAGGGCTACACCTTC.

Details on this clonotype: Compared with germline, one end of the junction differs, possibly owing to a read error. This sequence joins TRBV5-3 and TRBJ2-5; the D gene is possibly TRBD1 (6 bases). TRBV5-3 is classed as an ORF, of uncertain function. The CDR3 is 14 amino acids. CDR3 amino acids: CASSFRDNQETQYF. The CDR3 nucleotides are TGTGCCAGCAGCTTCCGGGACAACCAAGAGACCCAGTACTTC.

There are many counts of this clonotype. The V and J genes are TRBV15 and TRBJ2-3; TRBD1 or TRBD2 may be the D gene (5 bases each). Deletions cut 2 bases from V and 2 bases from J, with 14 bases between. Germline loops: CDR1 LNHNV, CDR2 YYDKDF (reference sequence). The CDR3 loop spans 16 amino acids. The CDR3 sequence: CATSRPGVGPTDTQYF. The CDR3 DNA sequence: TGTGCCACCAGCAGACCTGGCGTGGGACCCACAGATACGCAGTATTTT.

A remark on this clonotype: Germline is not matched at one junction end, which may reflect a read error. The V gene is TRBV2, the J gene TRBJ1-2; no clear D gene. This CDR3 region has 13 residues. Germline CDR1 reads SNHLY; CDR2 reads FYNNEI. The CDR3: CASSEWAGYGFTF. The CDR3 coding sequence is TGTGCCAGCAGTGAATGGGCAGGCTATGGCTTCACCTTC.

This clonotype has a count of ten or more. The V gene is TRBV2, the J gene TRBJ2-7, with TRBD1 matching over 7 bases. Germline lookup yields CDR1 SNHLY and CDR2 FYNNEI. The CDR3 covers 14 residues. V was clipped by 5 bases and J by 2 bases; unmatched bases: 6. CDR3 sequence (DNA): TGTGCCAGCAGTATCCCGGGACAGCCCTACGAGCAGTACTTC. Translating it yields CASSIPGQPYEQYF.

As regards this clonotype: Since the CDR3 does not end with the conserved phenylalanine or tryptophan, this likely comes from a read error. The CDR3 protein is CASSGGGGLEKLFI. The CDR3 coding sequence is TGCGCCAGCAGTGGAGGAGGGGGCCTAGAAAAACTGTTTATT. The gene calls are TRBV10-2 and TRBJ1-4; 7 bases fit TRBD1. The CDR3 spans 14 residues. The germline CDR1 and CDR2 sequences are WSHSY and SAAADI. J was trimmed by 8 bases and V by 4 bases; bases with no gene match: 7.

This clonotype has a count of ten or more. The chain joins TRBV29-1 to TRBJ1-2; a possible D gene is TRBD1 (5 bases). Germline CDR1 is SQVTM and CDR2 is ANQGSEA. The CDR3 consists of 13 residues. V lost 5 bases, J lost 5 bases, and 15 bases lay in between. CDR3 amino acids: CSVQTYRSYGYTF. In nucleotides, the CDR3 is TGCAGCGTTCAAACGTACAGGAGTTATGGCTACACCTTC.

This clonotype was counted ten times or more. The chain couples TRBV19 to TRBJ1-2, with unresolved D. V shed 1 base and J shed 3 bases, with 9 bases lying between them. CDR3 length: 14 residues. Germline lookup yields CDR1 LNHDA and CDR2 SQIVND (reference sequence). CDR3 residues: CASSIVGNHYGYTF. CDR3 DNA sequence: TGTGCCAGTAGTATAGTCGGGAATCACTATGGCTACACCTTC.

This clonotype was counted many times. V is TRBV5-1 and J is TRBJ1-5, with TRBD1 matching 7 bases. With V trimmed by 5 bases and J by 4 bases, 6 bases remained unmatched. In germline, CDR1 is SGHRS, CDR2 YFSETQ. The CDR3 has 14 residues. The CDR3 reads CASSLGQANQPQHF. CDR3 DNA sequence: TGCGCCAGCAGTCTCGGACAGGCGAATCAGCCCCAGCATTTT.

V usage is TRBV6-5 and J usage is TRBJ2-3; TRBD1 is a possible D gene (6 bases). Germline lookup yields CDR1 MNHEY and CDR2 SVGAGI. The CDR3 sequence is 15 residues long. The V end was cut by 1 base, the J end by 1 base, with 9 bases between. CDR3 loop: CASSYYRDGTDTQYF. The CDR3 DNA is TGTGCCAGCAGTTACTACAGGGACGGCACAGATACGCAGTATTTT.

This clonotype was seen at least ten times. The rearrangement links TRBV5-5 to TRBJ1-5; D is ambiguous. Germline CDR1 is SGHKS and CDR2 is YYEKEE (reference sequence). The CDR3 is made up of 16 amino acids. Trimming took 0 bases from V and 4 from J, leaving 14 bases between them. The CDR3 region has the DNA TGTGCCAGCAGCTTGGCCCCCGGAATGCCTAATCAGCCCCAGCATTTT. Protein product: CASSLAPGMPNQPQHF.